The rows below give T cell receptor beta chains drawn from one sample of a study of OX40 agonist ivuxolimab in advanced cancers. Using immunoSEQ multiplex PCR, the repertoire was profiled, and TCRdb retains in-frame clones only, with some absent. The top ten hold 0.72% of the sample, which has around 80,000 clones, around nine tenths seen once. Material: CD4+ or CD8+ T cells sorted from blood, obtained in a trial of the OX40 agonist ivuxolimab. These receptors were taken from an adult with an advanced solid tumor such as melanoma, head and neck, liver or kidney cancer. The CDR3 runs from the conserved cysteine through the conserved F or W. The D gene is left open where the match is weak. Clone sizes are given selectively: once, few, many, or a class where the clone is expanded.

TGTGCCAGCAGTGCAGGATCCAACACTGAAGCTTTCTTT CASSAGSNTEAFF - TRBJ1-1 - TRBV6-4
TGTGCCAGCAGCTTAGCGTTGGGGTTTGAGCAGTTCTTC CASSLALGFEQFF - TRBJ2-1 - TRBV7-6
TGTGCCAGCAGTGTGGGCAGCTCAGATACGCAGTATTTT CASSVGSSDTQYF - TRBJ2-3 - TRBV25-1
TGTGCCAGCAGTTACTCCAGGGATTCTGGTTCACCCCTCCACTTT CASSYSRDSGSPLHF - TRBJ1-6 - TRBV6-5
TGCGCCAGCACCCACAGGGGGACTGGAAACACCATATATTTT CASTHRGTGNTIYF - TRBJ1-3 TRBD1 TRBV10-2
TGCAGCGCGGGACTAGCGGGAGGGCTTAGCTCCTACAATGAGCAGTTCTTC CSAGLAGGLSSYNEQFF - TRBJ2-1 TRBD2 TRBV29-1
TGTGCCAGCAGCCCATCAGGTTGGCTGGGGTACGAGCAGTACTTC CASSPSGWLGYEQYF - TRBJ2-7 - TRBV9
TGTGCTAGTGGTTTGGGCCAGACAGGGGGGGATGAGCAGTTCTTC CASGLGQTGGDEQFF - TRBJ2-1 TRBD1 TRBV12-5
TGTGCCAGCACCTGGATGCGGGGTGGCTACACCTTC CASTWMRGGYTF once TRBJ1-2 - TRBV5-6
TGTGCCAGTAGTCCCCGACAGGGCGTTGAAAAACTGTTTTTT CASSPRQGVEKLFF - TRBJ1-4 TRBD1 TRBV19
TGCAGCGGGGGAGACAGGGACGACGGCTACACCTTC CSGGDRDDGYTF - TRBJ1-2 TRBD1 TRBV29-1
TGTGCCAGCAGTTACTCTAGGGGCCGGCTTGGCTACACCTTC CASSYSRGRLGYTF - TRBJ1-2 - TRBV6-5
TGTGCCAGCAGCTTAGATGGGGCCAGGGGGTTGTACTTC CASSLDGARGLYF - TRBJ2-7 TRBD1 TRBV7-8
TGTGCCAGCAGCTTGGGTTTTCCTTCCGGGGAGCTGTTTTTT CASSLGFPSGELFF - TRBJ2-2 - TRBV5-6
TGTGCCTGGAGTGTGCTGGGGAGCACAGATACGCAGTATTTT CAWSVLGSTDTQYF - TRBJ2-3 - TRBV30
TGTGCCAGCAGTTTGGTAGGTGGCTACACCTTC CASSLVGGYTF - TRBJ1-2 - TRBV27
TGTGCCAGCAGCTTAGGAGCGGGATCCTACGAGCAGTACTTC CASSLGAGSYEQYF once TRBJ2-7 TRBD2 TRBV11-2
TGTGCCTGGGGACAGGGCCTTAGCGAGCAGTACTTC CAWGQGLSEQYF - TRBJ2-7 TRBD1 TRBV30
TGTGCCAGCAGCGTAGTGGTTTGGGGTGAGCAGTTCTTC CASSVVVWGEQFF - TRBJ2-1 - TRBV9
TGTGCCAGCAGCTTGTTTCAGCTAGCGGGAGCTGAGACCCAGTACTTC CASSLFQLAGAETQYF - TRBJ2-5 TRBD2 TRBV5-8
TGTGCCAGCAGCTCAGGGGGCACTAATGAAAAACTGTTTTTT CASSSGGTNEKLFF - TRBJ1-4 TRBD1 TRBV6-1
TGCGCCAGCAGAGAGGACGCGAACACTGAAGCTTTCTTT CASREDANTEAFF - TRBJ1-1 - TRBV10-1
TGTGCCAGCAACCCCACCACTAGAGTTGGGGCCCAGTACTTC CASNPTTRVGAQYF - TRBJ2-5 - TRBV7-8
TGTGCCAGCAGCTTAGTTGACCTCTATGGCTACACCTTC CASSLVDLYGYTF - TRBJ1-2 - TRBV7-8
TGCAGTGCCCGAGTTCCGGGACTTCAGTACTTC CSARVPGLQYF - TRBJ2-7 - TRBV20-1
TGTGCCAGTAGTTGGGGGGCGGGGGAGACCCAGTACTTC CASSWGAGETQYF - TRBJ2-5 - TRBV19
TGTGCCGGCCAGGACAGGGGGCGGAATCAGCCCCAGCATTTT CAGQDRGRNQPQHF - TRBJ1-5 TRBD1 TRBV6-6
TGTGCCTGGAGTGTACGAGGGGTTCGGGAGACCCAGTACTTC CAWSVRGVRETQYF - TRBJ2-5 - TRBV30
TGTGCCATCAGTGAGGCCCAATTGACCCAGTACTTC CAISEAQLTQYF - TRBJ2-5 - TRBV10-3
TGTGCCAGCAGCCCCGAGAGCTCTGGGGCCAACGTCCTGACTTTC CASSPESSGANVLTF - TRBJ2-6 - TRBV21-1
TGCGCCAGCAGCTTCGACAGAGCTAGCACAGATACGCAGTATTTT CASSFDRASTDTQYF - TRBJ2-3 - TRBV5-1
TGTGCCAGCAAAGGGACGGGAGGGGACAATCAGCCCCAGCATTTT CASKGTGGDNQPQHF - TRBJ1-5 - TRBV6-5
TGTGCCAGTAGTGCGCAGGTAAGGTACACTGAAGCTTTCTTT CASSAQVRYTEAFF once TRBJ1-1 - TRBV19
TGTGCCAGCTCACCACCGTTAGCGGGCACAGATACGCAGTATTTT CASSPPLAGTDTQYF - TRBJ2-3 - TRBV18
TGTGCCAGCAGCTTAGGACAGCTTAATTCACCCCTCCACTTT CASSLGQLNSPLHF - TRBJ1-6 - TRBV7-9
TGTGGTAGCTTCAGCCAGGGGGCGCGAGAGACTGAAGCTTTCTTT CGSFSQGARETEAFF few TRBJ1-1 TRBD1 TRBV30
TGTGCCAGCAGCGTAAACCCGAGGGAAGGCTACACCTTC CASSVNPREGYTF - TRBJ1-2 - TRBV9